Reported below is one TCR beta chain. Its antigen is currently not known. No much larger clone exists at a distance of one base, and base qualities are not known. The library was produced with the immunoSEQ multiplex PCR assay. TCRdb provides this immuneACCESS table in a form limited to in-frame rearrangements. Some clones are lacking; in checked studies, under half of them reflect an unresolved V gene, and why the rest are absent is not known. The sample yields about 61,000 clones; nearly 90% were counted once. The top ten constitute around 5.9% of the sample. V was cut back by 1 base and J by 4 bases, leaving a gap of 13 bases between them. CDR1 and CDR2 (SGHAT, FQNNGV) derive from the germline V gene. From cysteine to phenylalanine, the CDR3 is 15 amino acids long. Just the 45-base CDR3 DNA is kept, in frame starting at base 1. The sample belongs to a study of control samples from healthy donors and cancer patients (dated by TCRdb to the early 2020s).

In this chain, TRBV11-2 is recombined with TRBJ2-5; the D assignment is uncertain and may be TRBD1 or TRBD2, with 7 bases supporting each. This TCR derives from a man in his sixties with colorectal cancer. Sequenced: PBMCs. The DNA sequence reads TGTGCCAGCAGCTTAGCCAGGGGGGGAGGAGAGACCCAGTACTTC. Its coded protein is CASSLARGGGETQYF.